The rows below give T cell receptor beta chains drawn from one sample of a study of T cells after yellow fever vaccination. TCRdb ran MiXCR on the 5' RACE reads and lists one entry per CDR3 protein. The table records nearly 70,000 distinct CDR3 sequences, 5% to 8% of them present only once. This sample comprised CD8+ T cells sorted from PBMCs, obtained around 45 days after the first yellow fever vaccination. These receptors all stem from a man younger than 30 who received the YFV17D yellow fever vaccine. The CDR3 runs from the conserved cysteine through the conserved F or W. The D gene is left open where the match is weak. Where a row states a size, it is once, few, many or the class of an expanded clone; other rows omit it.

j_gene: TRBJ2-5
d_gene: NA
abundance: many
v_gene: TRBV4-3
CDR3nt: TGCGCCAGCAGCCATGACGACGGGTACCAAGAGACCCAGTACTTC
CDR3aa: CASSHDDGYQETQYF

j_gene: TRBJ2-1
d_gene: NA
abundance: few
v_gene: TRBV28
CDR3nt: TGTGCCAGCAAGTCCCCCTCCCGTATTAATGAGCAGTTCTTC
CDR3aa: CASKSPSRINEQFF

j_gene: TRBJ2-7
d_gene: TRBD1
abundance: few
v_gene: TRBV20-1
CDR3nt: TGCAGTGCTAGAGATGGACAGGGGCCGATCTACGAGCAGTACTTC
CDR3aa: CSARDGQGPIYEQYF

j_gene: TRBJ2-7
d_gene: NA
abundance: many
v_gene: TRBV21-1
CDR3nt: TGTGCCAGCAGCTCCCCCCGGGTAGCGGGGGACGAGCAGTACTTC
CDR3aa: CASSSPRVAGDEQYF

j_gene: TRBJ2-2
d_gene: NA
abundance: many
v_gene: TRBV12-3/TRBV12-4
CDR3nt: TGTGCCAGCAGTTTCGTCGGTGGGAACACCGGGGAGCTGTTTTTT
CDR3aa: CASSFVGGNTGELFF

j_gene: TRBJ2-2
d_gene: TRBD1
abundance: many
v_gene: TRBV19
CDR3nt: TGTGCCAGTAGTCCTTGGGACAGGGACACCGGGGAGCTGTTTTTT
CDR3aa: CASSPWDRDTGELFF

j_gene: TRBJ2-5
d_gene: TRBD2
abundance: NA
v_gene: TRBV10-3
CDR3nt: TGTGCCATCAGTCAGTCACAGATCAGCGGGGGCGAAGAGACCCAGTACTTC
CDR3aa: CAISQSQISGGEETQYF

j_gene: TRBJ2-1
d_gene: TRBD1
abundance: many
v_gene: TRBV20-1
CDR3nt: TGCAGTGCTAGGTCGGGACAGGGGTCCGGTGAGCAGTTCTTC
CDR3aa: CSARSGQGSGEQFF

j_gene: TRBJ2-7
d_gene: NA
abundance: many
v_gene: TRBV5-1
CDR3nt: TGCGCCAGCAGCTTGGGGGCCTACGAGCAGTACTTC
CDR3aa: CASSLGAYEQYF

j_gene: TRBJ2-7
d_gene: TRBD2
abundance: many
v_gene: TRBV12-3/TRBV12-4
CDR3nt: TGTGCCAGCAGCCTAGCGGGGGGCTTCTCCTACGAGCAGTACTTC
CDR3aa: CASSLAGGFSYEQYF

j_gene: TRBJ1-2
d_gene: TRBD1
abundance: few
v_gene: TRBV10-3
CDR3nt: TGTGCCATCAGTGATGCCGGACAGGTTTCGAACTATGGCTACACCTTC
CDR3aa: CAISDAGQVSNYGYTF

j_gene: TRBJ2-1
d_gene: NA
abundance: few
v_gene: TRBV10-3
CDR3nt: TGTGCCATCACAGGGCTAGCGGAGGGGGGATACAATGAGCAGTTCTTC
CDR3aa: CAITGLAEGGYNEQFF

j_gene: TRBJ2-2
d_gene: NA
abundance: few
v_gene: TRBV20-1
CDR3nt: TGCAGTGCTAAGGACAGTTCGAACACCGGGGAGCTGTTTTTT
CDR3aa: CSAKDSSNTGELFF

j_gene: TRBJ2-7
d_gene: NA
abundance: few
v_gene: TRBV9
CDR3nt: TGTGCCAGCAGCGCAGACATGGACCACGAGCAGTACTTC
CDR3aa: CASSADMDHEQYF

j_gene: TRBJ2-1
d_gene: TRBD2
abundance: few
v_gene: TRBV12-3/TRBV12-4
CDR3nt: TGTGCCAGTATGGGACTAGCGGGGGGTGATGAGCAGTTCTTC
CDR3aa: CASMGLAGGDEQFF

j_gene: TRBJ1-5
d_gene: NA
abundance: few
v_gene: TRBV19
CDR3nt: TGTGCCAGTAGTATGGGGGGACGACTTGGCAATCAGCCCCAGCATTTT
CDR3aa: CASSMGGRLGNQPQHF

j_gene: TRBJ2-1
d_gene: TRBD2
abundance: many
v_gene: TRBV20-1
CDR3nt: TGCAGTGCACTAACATCCGGGACTAGCCCGTACAATGAGCAGTTCTTC
CDR3aa: CSALTSGTSPYNEQFF

j_gene: TRBJ2-1
d_gene: TRBD2
abundance: few
v_gene: TRBV19
CDR3nt: TGTGCCAGTAGTATAACTAGCGTATCCTACAATGAGCAGTTCTTC
CDR3aa: CASSITSVSYNEQFF

j_gene: TRBJ2-3
d_gene: NA
abundance: many
v_gene: TRBV4-1
CDR3nt: TGCGCCAGCAGCCAATACCAGCGGTCTGGCACAGATACGCAGTATTTT
CDR3aa: CASSQYQRSGTDTQYF

j_gene: TRBJ2-3
d_gene: NA
abundance: NA
v_gene: TRBV2
CDR3nt: TGTGCCAGCAGTGAAGTTTCTCGACCAGATACGCAGTATTTT
CDR3aa: CASSEVSRPDTQYF

j_gene: TRBJ2-2
d_gene: NA
abundance: many
v_gene: TRBV12-3/TRBV12-4
CDR3nt: TGTGCCAGCACAGGGGGGACCGGGGAGCTGTTTTTT
CDR3aa: CASTGGTGELFF

j_gene: TRBJ1-1
d_gene: NA
abundance: NA
v_gene: TRBV12-3/TRBV12-4
CDR3nt: TGTGCCAGCAATCCAGACCAGGCGAGGACTGAAGCTTTCTTT
CDR3aa: CASNPDQARTEAFF

j_gene: TRBJ2-5
d_gene: NA
abundance: many
v_gene: TRBV6-2/TRBV6-3
CDR3nt: TGTGCCAGCAGTTGGGTTAGCTCTACGGCGGAGACCCAGTACTTC
CDR3aa: CASSWVSSTAETQYF

j_gene: TRBJ2-3
d_gene: TRBD2
abundance: NA
v_gene: TRBV4-2
CDR3nt: TGTGCCAGCAGCCCGCCCGTCGTCCCTCTGGCGGGGGGCGAACCTCCGCAGTATTTT
CDR3aa: CASSPPVVPLAGGEPPQYF

j_gene: TRBJ2-1
d_gene: NA
abundance: few
v_gene: TRBV7-9
CDR3nt: TGTGCCAGCAGCCAGGGGGGGCAGTTCTTC
CDR3aa: CASSQGGQFF

j_gene: TRBJ2-1
d_gene: TRBD2
abundance: many
v_gene: TRBV3-1
CDR3nt: TGTGCCAGCAGCCAGAGCGGGGGGGCGGGAAATGAGCAGTTCTTC
CDR3aa: CASSQSGGAGNEQFF

j_gene: TRBJ2-1
d_gene: TRBD1
abundance: many
v_gene: TRBV28
CDR3nt: TGTGCCAGCAGCACCCTGGGACAGTACAATGAGCAGTTCTTC
CDR3aa: CASSTLGQYNEQFF

j_gene: TRBJ2-7
d_gene: NA
abundance: few
v_gene: TRBV5-5
CDR3nt: TGTGCCAGCAGCTTTGGAGCGGACACCTCCTACGAGCAGTACTTC
CDR3aa: CASSFGADTSYEQYF

j_gene: TRBJ2-2
d_gene: TRBD2
abundance: many
v_gene: TRBV6-1
CDR3nt: TGTGCCACCCCCCGGGGGGGCTGTAGGGAGCTGTTTTTT
CDR3aa: CATPRGGCRELFF

j_gene: TRBJ1-2
d_gene: NA
abundance: many
v_gene: TRBV6-2/TRBV6-3
CDR3nt: TGTGCCAGCAGTGACCCCGGGACACCTTATGGCTACACCTTC
CDR3aa: CASSDPGTPYGYTF

j_gene: TRBJ2-3
d_gene: TRBD1
abundance: NA
v_gene: TRBV4-3
CDR3nt: TGCGCCAGCAGCCAACAGGGACAGGGGACCCCTAGCACAGATACGCAGTATTTT
CDR3aa: CASSQQGQGTPSTDTQYF

j_gene: TRBJ1-1
d_gene: NA
abundance: many
v_gene: TRBV18
CDR3nt: TGTGCCAGCTCACCAACCCGAACCACTGAAGCTTTCTTT
CDR3aa: CASSPTRTTEAFF

j_gene: TRBJ1-1
d_gene: NA
abundance: many
v_gene: TRBV5-1
CDR3nt: TGCGCCAGCAGTTTGCATGGGGATACCACTGAAGCTTTCTTT
CDR3aa: CASSLHGDTTEAFF

j_gene: TRBJ1-1
d_gene: NA
abundance: few
v_gene: TRBV28
CDR3nt: TGTGCCAGCAGTTCCCCCCGCAGGGGTTCCACTGAAGCTTTCTTT
CDR3aa: CASSSPRRGSTEAFF

j_gene: TRBJ2-7
d_gene: TRBD1
abundance: few
v_gene: TRBV2
CDR3nt: TGTGCCAGCAGTGACAGGGGCCACAGGGGTTACGAGCAGTACTTC
CDR3aa: CASSDRGHRGYEQYF

j_gene: TRBJ2-7
d_gene: NA
abundance: many
v_gene: TRBV29-1
CDR3nt: TGCAGCGTTGAGGGAGAAATAGACCCACCCTACGAGCAGTACTTC
CDR3aa: CSVEGEIDPPYEQYF

j_gene: TRBJ1-1
d_gene: NA
abundance: few
v_gene: TRBV29-1
CDR3nt: TGCAGCGTCCGGACGGTCACTGAAGCTTTCTTT
CDR3aa: CSVRTVTEAFF

j_gene: TRBJ2-5
d_gene: NA
abundance: many
v_gene: TRBV6-5
CDR3nt: TGTGCCAGCAGTTACTCGACTTCGGGGGTTAGTGAGACCCAGTACTTC
CDR3aa: CASSYSTSGVSETQYF

j_gene: TRBJ2-4
d_gene: NA
abundance: NA
v_gene: TRBV5-5
CDR3nt: TGTGCCAGCAGCTCGGGGATTGTTCCCAACAATAAAAACATTCAGTACTTC
CDR3aa: CASSSGIVPNNKNIQYF

j_gene: TRBJ2-3
d_gene: TRBD2
abundance: NA
v_gene: TRBV4-3
CDR3nt: TGCGCCAGCAGCCAAGGGGCTAGCGGGGGGGCCGACACAGATACGCAGTATTTT
CDR3aa: CASSQGASGGADTDTQYF

j_gene: TRBJ2-5
d_gene: NA
abundance: many
v_gene: TRBV7-3
CDR3nt: TGTGCCAGCAGCTTAACGGGAGGAGAGACCCAGTACTTC
CDR3aa: CASSLTGGETQYF

j_gene: TRBJ2-1
d_gene: NA
abundance: many
v_gene: TRBV4-3
CDR3nt: TGCGCCAGCAGACCCGGGACGTCAAAGTACAATGAGCAGTTCTTC
CDR3aa: CASRPGTSKYNEQFF

j_gene: TRBJ1-1
d_gene: NA
abundance: many
v_gene: TRBV5-1
CDR3nt: TGCGCCAGCAGCCTAGTCGGTGGGAACACTGAAGCTTTCTTT
CDR3aa: CASSLVGGNTEAFF

j_gene: TRBJ2-1
d_gene: NA
abundance: NA
v_gene: TRBV7-9
CDR3nt: TGTGCCAGCAGAAATTCAGGGGAAGGGTACAATGAGCAGTTCTTC
CDR3aa: CASRNSGEGYNEQFF

j_gene: TRBJ2-3
d_gene: TRBD2
abundance: many
v_gene: TRBV4-3
CDR3nt: TGCGCCAGCAGCCTAGGACTAGCGGGACTATCAGATACGCAGTATTTT
CDR3aa: CASSLGLAGLSDTQYF

j_gene: TRBJ2-2
d_gene: NA
abundance: many
v_gene: TRBV6-2/TRBV6-3
CDR3nt: TGTGCCAGCAGAACTACGCCAGTCACCGGGGAGCTGTTTTTT
CDR3aa: CASRTTPVTGELFF

j_gene: TRBJ1-5
d_gene: NA
abundance: many
v_gene: TRBV16
CDR3nt: TGTGCCAGCAGCCAATCGGGGCACCGAGCCCAGCATTTT
CDR3aa: CASSQSGHRAQHF

j_gene: TRBJ2-3
d_gene: TRBD1
abundance: once
v_gene: TRBV24-1
CDR3nt: TGTGCCACCAGTGATCTCAAACAGGGGATGGATACGCAGTATTTT
CDR3aa: CATSDLKQGMDTQYF